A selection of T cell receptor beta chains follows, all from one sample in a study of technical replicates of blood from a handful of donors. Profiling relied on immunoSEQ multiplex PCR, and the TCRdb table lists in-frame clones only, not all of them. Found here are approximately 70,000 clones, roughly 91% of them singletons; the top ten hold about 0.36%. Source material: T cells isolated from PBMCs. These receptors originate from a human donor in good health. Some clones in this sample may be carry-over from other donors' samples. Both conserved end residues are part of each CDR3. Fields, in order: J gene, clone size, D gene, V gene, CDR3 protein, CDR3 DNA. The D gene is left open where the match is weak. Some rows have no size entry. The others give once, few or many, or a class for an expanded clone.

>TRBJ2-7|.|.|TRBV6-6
CASSFGLETYEQYF
TGTGCCAGCAGTTTTGGACTGGAAACCTACGAGCAGTACTTC
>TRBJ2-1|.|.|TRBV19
CASSIEGRGNEQFF
TGTGCCAGTAGTATAGAGGGCCGGGGCAATGAGCAGTTCTTC
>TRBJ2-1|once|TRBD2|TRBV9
CASSPLAGAHSYNEQFF
TGTGCCAGCAGCCCTCTAGCGGGGGCCCACTCCTACAATGAGCAGTTCTTC
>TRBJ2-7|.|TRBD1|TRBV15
CATSEYRGLAYEQYF
TGTGCCACCAGCGAATACAGGGGGTTGGCCTACGAGCAGTACTTC
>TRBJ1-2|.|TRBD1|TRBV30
CAWLIQGAIGYGYTF
TGTGCCTGGTTGATACAGGGGGCTATTGGATATGGCTACACCTTC
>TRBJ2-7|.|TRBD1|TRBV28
CASGQASHEQYF
TGTGCTAGTGGACAGGCAAGCCACGAGCAGTACTTC
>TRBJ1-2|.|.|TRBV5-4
CASSLNTDYGYTF
TGTGCCAGCAGCTTGAACACAGACTATGGCTACACCTTC
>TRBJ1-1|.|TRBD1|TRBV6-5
CASSLTGVGTEAFF
TGTGCCAGCAGTTTGACAGGGGTCGGGACTGAAGCTTTCTTT
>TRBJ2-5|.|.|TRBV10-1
CASSGGQGGRETQYF
TGCGCCAGCAGTGGAGGACAGGGAGGGCGAGAGACCCAGTACTTC
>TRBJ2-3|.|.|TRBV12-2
CASRLPLARTQYF
TGTGCAAGTCGCTTACCACTAGCCCGTACGCAGTATTTT
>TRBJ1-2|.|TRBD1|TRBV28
CASSFVFVGTGRVEDYGYTF
TGTGCCAGCAGTTTTGTGTTTGTTGGGACAGGGAGGGTGGAAGACTATGGCTACACCTTC
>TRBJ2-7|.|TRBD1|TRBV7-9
CASSRTGTAYEQYF
TGTGCCAGCAGTCGGACCGGGACAGCCTACGAGCAGTACTTC
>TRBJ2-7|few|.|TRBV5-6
CASSFRGLSSYEQYF
TGTGCCAGCAGCTTCAGGGGTCTAAGCTCCTACGAGCAGTACTTC
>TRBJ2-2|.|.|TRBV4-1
CASSSDTGELFF
TGCGCCAGCAGTTCAGACACCGGGGAGCTGTTTTTT
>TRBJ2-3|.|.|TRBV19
CASSIVGPTVANTQYF
TGTGCCAGTAGTATAGTAGGCCCCACAGTGGCGAATACGCAGTATTTT
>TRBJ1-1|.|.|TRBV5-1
CASSLVPGANEAFF
TGCGCCAGCAGCTTGGTCCCAGGGGCAAATGAAGCTTTCTTT
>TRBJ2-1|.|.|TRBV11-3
CASSETSQGEQFF
TGTGCCAGCAGCGAGACTAGTCAGGGTGAGCAGTTCTTC
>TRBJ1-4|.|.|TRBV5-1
CASSTGDNEKLFF
TGCGCCAGCAGCACGGGGGATAATGAAAAACTGTTTTTT
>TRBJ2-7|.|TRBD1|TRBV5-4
CASSAAGTGVYEQYF
TGTGCCAGCAGCGCCGCCGGGACAGGGGTATACGAGCAGTACTTC
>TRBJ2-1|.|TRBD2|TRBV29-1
CSVVAGGYNEQFF
TGCAGCGTAGTAGCGGGAGGGTACAATGAGCAGTTCTTC
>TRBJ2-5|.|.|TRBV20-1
CSASGLGSQYF
TGCAGTGCTAGCGGGTTAGGGAGCCAGTACTTC
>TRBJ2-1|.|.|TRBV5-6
CASRNEALNNEQFF
TGTGCCAGCAGAAACGAGGCTCTAAACAATGAGCAGTTCTTC
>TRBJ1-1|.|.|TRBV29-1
CSVRTESMNTEAFF
TGCAGCGTCAGGACAGAATCAATGAACACTGAAGCTTTCTTT
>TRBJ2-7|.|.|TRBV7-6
CASSLGGGSDEQYF
TGTGCCAGCAGCCTCGGGGGAGGTTCGGACGAGCAGTACTTC
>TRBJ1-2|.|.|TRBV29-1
CSVEKGYYGYTF
TGCAGCGTCGAGAAGGGGTACTATGGCTACACCTTC
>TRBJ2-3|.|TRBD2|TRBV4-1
CASSQDRVSGGAGADTQYF
TGCGCCAGCAGCCAAGATAGGGTGAGCGGGGGGGCCGGGGCAGATACGCAGTATTTT
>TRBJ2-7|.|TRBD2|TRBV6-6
CASGRGGSYEQYF
TGTGCCAGCGGGCGGGGGGGCTCTTACGAGCAGTACTTC
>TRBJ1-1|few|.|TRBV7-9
CASSPLPPEAFF
TGTGCCAGCAGCCCACTACCGCCCGAAGCTTTCTTT
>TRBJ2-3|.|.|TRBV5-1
CASSLWEASTDTQYF
TGCGCCAGCAGCTTGTGGGAGGCAAGCACAGATACGCAGTATTTT
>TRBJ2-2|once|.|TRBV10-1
CASSGGIIAGATGELFF
TGCGCCAGCAGTGGAGGCATTATTGCAGGGGCCACCGGGGAGCTGTTTTTT
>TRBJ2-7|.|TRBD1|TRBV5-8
CASSLVQGFAYEQYF
TGTGCCAGCAGCTTGGTACAGGGGTTTGCCTACGAGCAGTACTTC
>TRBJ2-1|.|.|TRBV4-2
CASSLQRLTNEQFF
TGTGCCAGCAGCCTCCAAAGACTCACCAATGAGCAGTTCTTC
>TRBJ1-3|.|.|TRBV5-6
CASSPVGTSGNTIYF
TGTGCCAGCAGCCCCGTAGGGACTTCAGGAAACACCATATATTTT
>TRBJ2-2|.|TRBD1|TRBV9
CASSEQGARELFF
TGTGCCAGCAGCGAACAGGGGGCTCGGGAGCTGTTTTTT
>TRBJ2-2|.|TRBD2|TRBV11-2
CASSSLAGDTGELFF
TGTGCCAGCAGCTCACTAGCGGGGGACACCGGGGAGCTGTTTTTT
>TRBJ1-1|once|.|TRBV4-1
CASSQEQGRWNTEAFF
TGCGCCAGCAGCCAAGAACAGGGAAGGTGGAACACTGAAGCTTTCTTT
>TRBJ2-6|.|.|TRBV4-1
CASTRRKGAGGANVLTF
TGCGCCAGCACCCGAAGGAAAGGGGCAGGTGGGGCCAACGTCCTGACTTTC
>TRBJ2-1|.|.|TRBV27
CASSLVALYNEQFF
TGTGCCAGCAGTCTTGTAGCCCTCTACAATGAGCAGTTCTTC
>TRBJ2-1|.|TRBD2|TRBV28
CASSLDILAGLNNEQFF
TGTGCCAGCAGTTTAGACATACTAGCGGGGTTGAACAATGAGCAGTTCTTC
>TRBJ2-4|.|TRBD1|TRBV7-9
CASSLAGGLFSNIQYF
TGTGCCAGCAGCTTGGCAGGGGGCTTGTTTTCAAACATTCAGTACTTC
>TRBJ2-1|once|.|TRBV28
CASSLLPNNEQFF
TGTGCCAGCAGTTTACTTCCTAACAATGAGCAGTTCTTC
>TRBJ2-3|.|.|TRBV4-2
CASRLAEGATDTQYF
TGTGCCAGCAGACTAGCGGAGGGGGCGACAGATACGCAGTATTTT
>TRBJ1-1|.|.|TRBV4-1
CASSQSGEWYTEAFF
TGCGCCAGCAGCCAGTCGGGGGAGTGGTACACTGAAGCTTTCTTT
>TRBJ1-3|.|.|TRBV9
CASSPRDMNSGNTIYF
TGTGCCAGCAGCCCACGGGACATGAACTCTGGAAACACCATATATTTT
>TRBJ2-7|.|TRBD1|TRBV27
CASSFYAPGTGVEQYF
TGTGCCAGCAGTTTTTACGCCCCCGGGACAGGGGTCGAGCAGTACTTC
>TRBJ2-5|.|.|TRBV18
CASSPTRGETQYF
TGTGCCAGCTCACCCACCAGAGGAGAGACCCAGTACTTC
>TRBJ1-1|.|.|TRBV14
CASSQGWSPRDTEAFF
TGTGCCAGCAGCCAAGGGTGGTCGCCTCGGGACACTGAAGCTTTCTTT
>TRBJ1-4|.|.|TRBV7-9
CASSLRGGGPTEKLFF
TGTGCCAGCAGCTTGAGGGGCGGGGGGCCTACTGAAAAACTGTTTTTT
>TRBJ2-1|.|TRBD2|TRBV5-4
CASSPTSGSSYNEQFF
TGTGCCAGCAGCCCGACTAGCGGGAGCTCCTACAATGAGCAGTTCTTC
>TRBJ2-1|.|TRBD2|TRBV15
CATSRDWGGGVYNEQFF
TGTGCCACCAGCAGAGATTGGGGCGGGGGGGTCTACAATGAGCAGTTCTTC
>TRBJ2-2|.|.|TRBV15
CATSRVRGTGELFF
TGTGCCACCAGCAGAGTTAGAGGGACCGGGGAGCTGTTTTTT
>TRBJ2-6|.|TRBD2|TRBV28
CASNGGSSGANVLTF
TGTGCCAGCAACGGGGGGAGCTCTGGGGCCAACGTCCTGACTTTC